This T cell receptor (beta chain) stems from a study of blood T cells in healthy people across ages. Study observations and caveats: Observed TCR beta diversity per million T cells went down as age went up. This fall followed a roughly linear course with age. Diversity figures based on one million T cells were deemed too low.

Turning to this clonotype: Antigen unknown.

The CDR3 length is 10 residues. CDR1 SQVTM and CDR2 ANQGSEA come from the germline V gene. The second PCR ran roughly 6 to 11 cycles with a sample-barcoded 5' primer and J-beta primers. TCRdb itself ran the 5' RACE reads through MiXCR, one entry per CDR3 protein. The sample has hundreds of thousands of distinct CDR3 sequences, approximately 21% seen once. The rearrangement links TRBV29-1 to TRBJ2-1, with no clear D. TRBJ2-7 matches the DNA end more closely, so the J call is doubtful. The sequenced sample was blood. The source is a man aged 65 to 85 in good health. DNA of the CDR3: TGCAGCGTTGCCGAGGCCGAGCAGTACTTC. Translation gives CSVAEAEQYF.